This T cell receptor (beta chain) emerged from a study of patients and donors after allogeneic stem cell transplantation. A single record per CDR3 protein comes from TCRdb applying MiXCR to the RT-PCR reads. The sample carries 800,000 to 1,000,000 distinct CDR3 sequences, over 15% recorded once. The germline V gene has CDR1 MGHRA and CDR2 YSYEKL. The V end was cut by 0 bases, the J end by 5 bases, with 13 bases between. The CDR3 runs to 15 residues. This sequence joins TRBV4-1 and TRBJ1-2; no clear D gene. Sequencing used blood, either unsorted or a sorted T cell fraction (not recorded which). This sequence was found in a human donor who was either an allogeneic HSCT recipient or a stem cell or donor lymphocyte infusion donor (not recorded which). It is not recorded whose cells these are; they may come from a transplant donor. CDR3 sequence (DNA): TGCGCCAGCAGCCAAGACGAACAGAGGTTGTATGGCTACACCTTC. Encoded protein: CASSQDEQRLYGYTF.